Below are 13 T cell receptor beta chains sequenced from a single sample in a study of T cells in Graves' hyperthyroidism and ophthalmopathy. Amplified TCR beta CDR3 regions derived from RNA transcripts. Researchers ran a first-round RT-PCR on the TCR CDR3 using the HTBI primer set. Each CDR3 protein is one row after TCRdb ran MiXCR on the multiplex PCR reads. This sample carries about 580,000 distinct CDR3 sequences, more than 45% of them seen once, and the ten largest clones take about 8.3%. The sequencing sample was made of peripheral blood or thyroid tissue (not recorded which). These receptors were taken from a woman under 30 with Graves' hyperthyroidism.

The CDR3 here is CSLGVNNEQYF. The CDR3 bases are TGCAGCTTAGGGGTGAACAACGAGCAGTACTTC. J is TRBJ2-7 and V is TRBV29-1; tentatively, D is TRBD1 (5 bases). The CDR3 has 11 residues. CDR1 and CDR2 (germline): SQVTM, ANQGSEA. The V end was cut by 8 bases, the J end by 5 bases, with 13 bases between.

Concerning this clonotype itself: At one boundary the junction diverges from the germline segment, which might be a read error. This rearrangement joins TRBV6-6 to TRBJ2-7; D unresolved. The V gene's germline CDR1 is MNHNY and CDR2 SVGAGI (reference sequence). The CDR3 is 14 residues long. The CDR3 DNA follows: TGTGTCAGCAGTTACTCGATTCCCAACGGGGAGCAGTACTTC. This codes for CVSSYSIPNGEQYF.

The chain joins TRBV12-5 to TRBJ1-3, with D hard to call. CDR3 length: 13 residues. Germline assignment: CDR1 LGHNT and CDR2 FRNRAP. V was cut by 0 bases and J by 9 bases, with 9 bases left in between. This CDR3 is CASGLVGRITIYF. The CDR3 coding sequence is TGTGCTAGTGGTTTGGTAGGGCGGATCACCATATATTTT.

This clonotype was detected many times. This clone may be a read error of a much larger clone one base away. The chain joins TRBV10-3 to TRBJ1-2; D unresolved. In germline, CDR1 is ENHRY, CDR2 SYGVKD. This CDR3 is 13 amino acids long. The CDR3 bases are TGTGCCATCAGTGAGACAGAGAACTATGGCTACGCCTTC. This codes for CAISETENYGYAF.

This chain joins TRBV5-5 and TRBJ2-7; 8 bases are a match to TRBD2. Trimming took 5 bases from V and 6 from J; bases not matched to a gene: 10. This CDR3 spans 14 amino acids. CDR1 and CDR2 (germline): SGHKS, YYEKEE (reference sequence). CDR3 amino acids: CASSDGTGGREQYF. The CDR3 DNA is TGTGCCAGCAGTGATGGTACGGGAGGGCGCGAGCAGTACTTC.

This clonotype was found many times. The rearrangement joins TRBV5-5 to TRBJ2-7; 11 bases match TRBD2. The V gene end was trimmed by 4 bases and the J gene end by 4 bases; junction bases not matched to a gene: 10. The CDR3 runs 16 residues. Germline V gives CDR1 SGHKS, CDR2 YYEKEE (reference sequence). The CDR3 DNA follows: TGTGCCAGCAGCCCTCTACTAGCGGGAGCTTTGTACGAGCAGTACTTC. Its protein product is CASSPLLAGALYEQYF.

This clonotype was detected only a few times. V gene TRBV19 combines with J gene TRBJ2-7, with TRBD1 matching 7 bases. This CDR3 is 13 amino acids long. Germline lookup yields CDR1 LNHDA and CDR2 SQIVND (reference sequence). V gave up 3 bases and J gave up 5 bases; unmatched junction bases: 4. CDR3 nucleotide sequence: TGTGCCAGTAGTATTTCTACAGGGGACGAGCAGTACTTC. This gives the protein CASSISTGDEQYF.

This clonotype has a count of ten or more. The rearrangement joins TRBV7-9 to TRBJ1-1, with 8 nucleotides matching TRBD1. The CDR3 is 15 amino acids. Germline assignment: CDR1 SEHNR and CDR2 FQNEAQ (reference sequence). Losses at the gene ends were 4 bases for V and 3 bases for J; bases not matched to a gene: 7. For the CDR3, the DNA is TGTGCCAGCAGCTACCCCGGACAGGGAGACACTGAAGCTTTCTTT. Its protein is CASSYPGQGDTEAFF. The full variable domain, its missing parts supplied by reference TRBV7-9 and TRBJ1-1, is DTGVSQNPRHKITKRGQNVTFRCDPISEHNRLYWYRQTLGQGPEFLTYFQNEAQLEKSRLLSDRFSAERPKGSFSTLEIQRTEQGDSAMYLCASSYPGQGDTEAFFGQGTRLTVV.

This clonotype was found many times. The chain joins TRBV12-3 or TRBV12-4 to TRBJ1-2, with TRBD1 matching 7 bases. This CDR3 has 16 amino acids. V lost 8 bases and J lost 2; bases outside the gene matches: 14. In DNA form, the CDR3 reads TGTGCCAGCCTTGGGGACAGACAGGGAGGGAACTATGGCTACACCTTC. Protein product: CASLGDRQGGNYGYTF.

This clonotype was seen at least ten times. This chain links TRBV6-5 with TRBJ2-5; the D is unclear. Germline CDR1 is MNHEY and CDR2 is SVGAGI. This CDR3 region has 13 residues. Trimming removed 6 bases at V and 4 bases at J, with 12 bases between. The CDR3 DNA sequence: TGTGCCAGCAGCCACGCCCGGGTAGAGACCCAGTACTTC. As protein: CASSHARVETQYF.

This clonotype was recorded at least ten times. CDR3 DNA: TGTGCCAGCATTAGGGACAGGGAAATATCCTATGGCTACACCTTC. This gives the protein CASIRDREISYGYTF. The chain combines TRBV2 with TRBJ1-2; 9 nucleotides align to TRBD1. The CDR3 runs 15 residues. Germline V CDR1 and CDR2: SNHLY, FYNNEI. V lost 7 bases, J lost 4 bases, and 10 bases stayed unmatched.

This clonotype was observed at least ten times. The chain joins TRBV29-1 to TRBJ1-2, with 10 bases that match TRBD1. J was trimmed by 3 bases and V by 8 bases; bases with no gene match: 9. Germline lookup yields CDR1 SQVTM and CDR2 ANQGSEA. The CDR3 contains 14 residues. Written as DNA, the CDR3 is TGCAGCACCTTATCGGGGACAGGGGACTATGGCTACACCTTC. As protein: CSTLSGTGDYGYTF.

The V and J genes are TRBV14 and TRBJ1-1; TRBD1 matches at 9 bases. Germline lookup yields CDR1 SGHDN and CDR2 FVKESK. J was trimmed by 0 bases and V by 3 bases; bases with no gene match: 11. The CDR3 extends over 18 amino acids. CDR3 protein: CASSHPGTGKTMNTEAFF. CDR3 DNA sequence: TGTGCCAGCAGCCATCCCGGGACAGGGAAGACGATGAACACTGAAGCTTTCTTT. Looking up the rest from reference TRBV14 and TRBJ1-1 gives the full variable domain: EAGVTQFPSHSVIEKGQTVTLRCDPISGHDNLYWYRRVMGKEIKFLLHFVKESKQDESGMPNNRFLAERTGGTYSTLKVQPAELEDSGVYFCASSHPGTGKTMNTEAFFGQGTRLTVV.